These 13 T cell receptor beta chains were all obtained from the same sample, sequenced in a study of metastatic and nonmetastatic thyroid tumors. Before thyroid surgery, none of the patients had received any treatment. TCRdb ran MiXCR on the PCR reads. Among several thousand clones listed, 16% were seen once. The sequencing input was tumor tissue. The receptor source for this set is a male donor with papillary thyroid cancer or a benign thyroid nodule (not recorded which). Some clones in this sample may be carry-over from other donors' samples.

Turning to this clone: At one end, the junction sequence differs from germline, possibly due to a read error. The chain combines TRBV18 with TRBJ2-3; TRBD2 matches at 10 bases. Germline values: CDR1 KGHSH, CDR2 LQKENI. The CDR3 loop spans 16 amino acids. CDR3 bases: TGTGCCAGCTCACCAAGCGGGGGGGCCTCGAAAGATACGCAGTGTTTC. Residues: CASSPSGGASKDTQCF.

By share, this clone counts as medium-sized. CDR3 DNA: TGTGCCAGCAGTTTGCCAGGGTCAAACTATGGCTACACCTTC. As protein: CASSLPGSNYGYTF. V usage is TRBV28 and J usage is TRBJ1-2; a weak D match, TRBD1 (5 bases). Germline assignment: CDR1 MDHEN and CDR2 SYDVKM. V gave up 3 bases and J gave up 2 bases, with 10 bases separating them. There are 14 residues in the CDR3.

This clone was counted ten times or more. The gene calls are TRBV4-1 and TRBJ1-1, with TRBD1 matching over 11 bases. CDR1 MGHRA and CDR2 YSYEKL come from the germline V gene. The CDR3 length is 17 residues. Unmatched junction bases numbered 12, after V lost 4 bases and J lost 5 bases. The CDR3 DNA is TGCGCCAGCAGCCTAAACCCCGGGACAGGGGGTGTTACTGAAGCTTTCTTT. Amino acid sequence: CASSLNPGTGGVTEAFF.

As concerns this clone: One base away lies a much larger clone, so this may be a sequencing read error. The chain links TRBV5-1 to TRBJ2-4; D uncertain. The CDR3 sequence is 15 residues long. The V gene's germline CDR1 is SGHRS and CDR2 YFSETQ. CDR3 DNA: TGCGCCGGCAGCTTGGCAAGCTTAGCCAAAAACATTCAGTACTTC. Its translation: CAGSLASLAKNIQYF.

This clone was detected ten times or more. This may be a read error: a much more frequent sequence differs by one nucleotide. The same CDR3 also results from other DNA sequences found in this sample. The rearrangement uses TRBV6-7 and TRBJ1-4; weak D call: TRBD1 (6 bases). TRBV6-7 is sorted into the ORF group, with uncertain function. The CDR3 runs 13 residues. In nucleotides, the CDR3 is TGTGCCACCCCGGCGGGGGCGCGCGAAAAACTGTCTTTT. Translating gives CATPAGAREKLSF.

The J gene is TRBJ2-3, the V gene TRBV19; D call uncertain. V was shortened by 3 bases and J by 3 bases, with 1 base between the two germline ends. The CDR3 loop spans 11 amino acids. CDR1 is LNHDA, CDR2 SQIVND, per germline (reference sequence). This CDR3 reads CASSITDTQYF. The DNA of the CDR3 is TGTGCCAGTAGTATTACAGATACGCAGTATTTT.

This clone has a count of ten or more. The CDR3 region is CASSPRWTGGAAGELFF. The CDR3 bases are TGTGCCAGCTCACCCCGGTGGACAGGGGGCGCAGCCGGGGAGCTGTTTTTT. This chain joins TRBV18 and TRBJ2-2, with TRBD1 matching 11 bases. Per germline, CDR1 KGHSH and CDR2 LQKENI. The trim removed 3 bases at V and 6 bases at J, leaving 9 bases unmatched. The CDR3 totals 17 residues. The entire variable domain, with the rest obtained from reference TRBV18 and TRBJ2-2, is as follows: NAGVMQNPRHLVRRRGQEARLRCSPMKGHSHVYWYRQLPEEGLKFMVYLQKENIIDESGMPKERFSAEFPKEGPSILRIQQVVRGDSAAYFCASSPRWTGGAAGELFFGEGSRLTVL.

This clone has only a few counts. The chain is built from TRBV29-1 and TRBJ2-1; D is unresolved. The ends were cut back, 3 bases at V and 7 bases at J, with 7 bases in the middle. Germline loops: CDR1 SQVTM, CDR2 ANQGSEA. This CDR3 is 11 amino acids long. The CDR3 DNA reads TGCAGCGTTGAGAGCACTAATGAGCAGTTCTTC. Its protein is CSVESTNEQFF.

This clone was found many times. The V gene is TRBV9, the J gene TRBJ1-1, with TRBD1 matching 7 bases. CDR1 SGDLS and CDR2 YYNGEE come from the germline V gene. The ends lost 0 bases at V and 0 bases at J; junction bases unmatched: 2. This CDR3 has 15 residues. CDR3 coding DNA: TGTGCCAGCAGCGTAGACGGACAGGTGAACACTGAAGCTTTCTTT. It encodes CASSVDGQVNTEAFF. The entire variable domain, with the rest obtained from reference TRBV9 and TRBJ1-1, is as follows: DSGVTQTPKHLITATGQRVTLRCSPRSGDLSVYWYQQSLDQGLQFLIQYYNGEERAKGNILERFSAQQFPDLHSELNLSSLELGDSALYFCASSVDGQVNTEAFFGQGTRLTVV.

This clone was observed many times. The chain links TRBV20-1 to TRBJ2-5, with TRBD2 matching 14 bases. The CDR3 runs 17 residues. In germline, CDR1 is DFQATT, CDR2 SNEGSKA (reference sequence). V shed 1 base, J shed 2 bases, and the junction held 6 bases outside the gene matches. The CDR3 region has the DNA TGCAGTGCTAGAGGACTAGCGGGGGGGCCTGTACAAGAGACCCAGTACTTC. This gives the protein CSARGLAGGPVQETQYF.

This clone came up a few times. This sequence joins TRBV6-1 and TRBJ2-3; D remains unclear. The V end was cut by 8 bases, the J end by 6 bases, with 15 bases between. The CDR3 consists of 13 residues. Germline CDR1 and CDR2: MNHNS and SASEGT. CDR3 sequence (DNA): TGTGCCAGCTACACAACGGGTGGGGATACGCAGTATTTT. Translating it yields CASYTTGGDTQYF.

At least ten counts were recorded for this clone. The chain couples TRBV5-4 to TRBJ2-7; D uncertain. The germline gives CDR1 SGHNT, CDR2 YYREEE (reference sequence). CDR3 size: 13 residues. V was clipped by 0 bases and J by 2 bases, with 6 bases between them. The DNA for the CDR3 is TGTGCCAGCAGCTTGGAGGGCCCCTACGAGCAGTACTTC. Its protein product is CASSLEGPYEQYF. Complete variable domain (other parts from reference TRBV5-4 and TRBJ2-7): ETGVTQSPTHLIKTRGQQVTLRCSSQSGHNTVSWYQQALGQGPQFIFQYYREEENGRGNFPPRFSGLQFPNYSSELNVNALELDDSALYLCASSLEGPYEQYFGPGTRLTVT.

This clone is classed as medium-sized. The chain recombines TRBV5-1 with TRBJ2-7; a weak D match, TRBD2 (6 bases). The CDR3 contains 15 residues. Trimming took off 5 bases at V and 0 bases at J, with 15 bases between the two ends. Germline CDR1 is SGHRS and CDR2 is YFSETQ. For the CDR3, the DNA is TGCGCCAGCAGGATAACTAGCAACCCCTCCTACGAGCAGTACTTC. It yields the protein CASRITSNPSYEQYF. Using reference TRBV5-1 and TRBJ2-7 for the parts outside the CDR3, the full variable domain is KAGVTQTPRYLIKTRGQQVTLSCSPISGHRSVSWYQQTPGQGLQFLFEYFSETQRNKGNFPGRFSGRQFSNSRSEMNVSTLELGDSALYLCASRITSNPSYEQYFGPGTRLTVT.